This entry lists 27 T cell receptor beta chains sequenced from one sample in a study of response to subunit inactivated influenza vaccine. TCRdb re-called the RT-PCR reads with MiXCR, one entry per CDR3 protein. Of 430,000 or so distinct CDR3 sequences in the sample, approximately 11% were seen once. The sequences come from PBMCs from blood, collected roughly 45 days after vaccination. These receptor sequences come from a man aged 45-60 years who received an inactivated influenza vaccine.

This clonotype was observed a few times. The chain employs TRBV12-3 or TRBV12-4 and TRBJ2-3; 10 nucleotides match TRBD2. The CDR3 extends over 15 amino acids. With V trimmed by 2 bases and J by 5 bases, 4 bases remained unmatched. The CDR3 loop is CASSLTSGIVDTQYF. The CDR3 nucleotides are TGTGCCAGCAGTTTAACTAGCGGGATAGTAGATACGCAGTATTTT.

This clonotype was seen repeatedly, ten times or more. The J gene is TRBJ1-6, the V gene TRBV4-3; no reliable D call. V was pared by 0 bases and J by 7 bases, with 10 bases between. The CDR3 covers 15 residues. CDR1 LGHNA and CDR2 YSLEER come from the germline V gene. CDR3 bases: TGCGCCAGCAGCCAAGATCCACTGGGAAATTCACCCCTCCACTTT. It is translated as CASSQDPLGNSPLHF.

This clonotype showed up many times. The CDR3 is CASSPPGVGLLETQYF. CDR3 nucleotides: TGTGCCAGCAGCCCCCCGGGGGTAGGGTTACTGGAGACCCAGTACTTC. The chain combines TRBV9 with TRBJ2-5; D is perhaps TRBD2 (6 bases). The CDR3 consists of 16 residues. Germline values: CDR1 SGDLS, CDR2 YYNGEE. Trimming stripped 4 bases from V and 5 bases from J, with 21 bases between.

At least ten counts were recorded for this clonotype. This chain joins TRBV20-1 and TRBJ2-3; 7 nucleotides align to TRBD1. This CDR3 region has 15 residues. Germline-derived CDR1 and CDR2 are DFQATT and SNEGSKA (reference sequence). J was trimmed by 1 base and V by 2 bases; bases with no gene match: 6. The CDR3 nucleotides are TGCAGTGCTAGATCTAACAGGGGTGGCACAGATACGCAGTATTTT. Translating gives CSARSNRGGTDTQYF.

This clonotype was detected a few times. This chain uses TRBV12-3 or TRBV12-4 with TRBJ2-1, with 11 nucleotides matching TRBD2. Trimming at V came to 7 bases and at J to 1 base, leaving 9 bases not matched to a gene. This CDR3 has 17 residues. The CDR3 sequence is CASKGLGTSGSYNEQFF. In DNA, the CDR3 is TGTGCCAGCAAAGGACTCGGGACTAGCGGTTCCTACAATGAGCAGTTCTTC.

This clonotype has at least ten counts. V usage is TRBV10-3 and J usage is TRBJ2-1; tentatively, D is TRBD1 (5 bases). Germline V CDR1 and CDR2: ENHRY, SYGVKD. V gave up 6 bases and J gave up 5 bases, with 14 bases separating them. The CDR3 totals 14 residues. The CDR3 region has the DNA TGTGCCATCAGGGGGCTATCGACCGACAATGAGCAGTTCTTC. The encoded protein is CAIRGLSTDNEQFF.

This clonotype has a count of ten or more. The chain uses TRBV11-2 and TRBJ2-7, with TRBD1 matching 7 bases. V was pared by 1 base and J by 3 bases, with 6 bases of the junction left unmatched. Looked up from germline, CDR1 is SGHAT and CDR2 is FQNNGV. The CDR3 is 15 residues long. This CDR3 is CASSLVYRGGYEQYF. The CDR3 DNA is TGTGCCAGCAGCTTAGTGTACAGGGGCGGCTACGAGCAGTACTTC.

The chain has TRBV6-5 and TRBJ2-1, with 10 bases fitting TRBD2. V lost 6 bases and J lost 6; bases outside the gene matches: 5. CDR3 length: 14 amino acids. Germline V gene lookup returns CDR1 MNHEY and CDR2 SVGAGI. This chain's CDR3 is CASRLLAGSNEQFF. The CDR3 DNA is TGTGCCAGCAGGTTACTAGCGGGGTCCAATGAGCAGTTCTTC.

This clonotype was seen at least ten times. The rearrangement joins TRBV20-1 to TRBJ1-5; D is possibly TRBD1 (5 bases). CDR1 DFQATT and CDR2 SNEGSKA come from the germline V gene (reference sequence). The CDR3 runs 12 residues. Trimming removed 3 bases at V and 3 bases at J, with 6 bases between. CDR3 amino acids: CSARGPNQPQHF. The CDR3 nucleotides read TGCAGTGCTAGGGGACCCAATCAGCCCCAGCATTTT.

This clonotype was found a few times. The J gene is TRBJ2-3, the V gene TRBV29-1, with D hard to call. The V end was cut by 2 bases, the J end by 0 bases, with 12 bases between. The CDR3 consists of 15 residues. Germline V gene data show CDR1 as SQVTM and CDR2 as ANQGSEA. CDR3 amino acids: CSVEPVSLSTDTQYF. The CDR3 bases are TGCAGCGTTGAACCAGTAAGCCTTAGCACAGATACGCAGTATTTT.

This clonotype has only a few counts. This rearrangement joins TRBV7-9 to TRBJ1-1; 8 bases are a match to TRBD1. The germline gives CDR1 SEHNR, CDR2 FQNEAQ (reference sequence). The V segment lost 5 bases and the J segment 2 bases; nucleotides outside the gene matches: 7. The CDR3 sequence is 15 residues long. This chain's CDR3 is CASSEDRVKNTEAFF. The CDR3 DNA follows: TGTGCCAGCAGCGAGGACAGGGTAAAAAACACTGAAGCTTTCTTT.

A few counts support this clonotype. The genes are TRBV7-2 and TRBJ2-1, with D perhaps being TRBD1 or TRBD2 (6 bases each). Trimming removed 2 bases from V and 3 bases from J, with 11 bases in between. Germline CDR1 SGHTA, CDR2 FQGNSA. This CDR3 is 15 amino acids long. CDR3 nucleotides: TGTGCCAGCAGCTTAAGGGGGGCAGGCTACAATGAGCAGTTCTTC. Its protein product is CASSLRGAGYNEQFF.

This sequence joins TRBV28 and TRBJ2-7, with 7 bases that match TRBD2. V was clipped by 4 bases and J by 5 bases; unmatched bases: 11. Germline V gene sequence: CDR1 MDHEN, CDR2 SYDVKM. This CDR3 spans 15 amino acids. CDR3 region: CASSSPKGGPDEQYF. CDR3 sequence (DNA): TGTGCCAGCAGTTCCCCCAAGGGAGGGCCCGACGAGCAGTACTTC.

This clonotype has more than one count but fewer than ten. This chain uses TRBV7-9 with TRBJ1-1; possible D gene TRBD1, 5 bases. Germline-derived CDR1 and CDR2 are SEHNR and FQNEAQ (reference sequence). This CDR3 is 14 amino acids long. The V end was cut by 1 base, the J end by 5 bases, with 11 bases between. CDR3 DNA sequence: TGTGCCAGCAGCTTAGGAGGGGATTGGACTGAAGCTTTCTTT. Its protein is CASSLGGDWTEAFF. Drawing the rest from reference TRBV7-9 and TRBJ1-1, the complete variable domain is DTGVSQNPRHKITKRGQNVTFRCDPISEHNRLYWYRQTLGQGPEFLTYFQNEAQLEKSRLLSDRFSAERPKGSFSTLEIQRTEQGDSAMYLCASSLGGDWTEAFFGQGTRLTVV.

This clonotype was seen ten or more times. The chain couples TRBV5-1 to TRBJ2-5, with 7 bases fitting TRBD1. CDR1 is SGHRS, CDR2 YFSETQ, per germline. V dropped 4 bases and J dropped 3; count of bases not matched to a gene: 6. CDR3 length: 14 residues. For the CDR3, the DNA is TGCGCCAGCAGCACCGGGACAGCAGAAGAGACCCAGTACTTC. As protein: CASSTGTAEETQYF.

This chain joins TRBV20-1 and TRBJ1-2; D remains ambiguous. Trimming removed 3 bases at V and 3 bases at J, with 14 bases between. Germline assignment: CDR1 DFQATT and CDR2 SNEGSKA (reference sequence). This CDR3 contains 14 residues. The CDR3 DNA sequence: TGCAGTGCTAGGATATCTCTACTCTACTATGGCTACACCTTC. Translation: CSARISLLYYGYTF.

In this sample, this clonotype turned up a few times. The chain joins TRBV29-1 to TRBJ1-1; 7 nucleotides align to TRBD1. Germline values: CDR1 SQVTM, CDR2 ANQGSEA. Germline trimming cut 7 bases from V and 4 bases from J; bases unmatched to any gene: 9. This CDR3 spans 13 amino acids. Written as DNA, the CDR3 is TGCAGCGCCGGCCCCGCAGGGGGCACTGAAGCTTTCTTT. Translating it yields CSAGPAGGTEAFF.

This clonotype appeared a few times. J is TRBJ2-1 and V is TRBV20-1, with unresolved D. V was trimmed by 3 bases and J by 5 bases, leaving 17 bases between them. The CDR3 is 15 residues long. Germline V gives CDR1 DFQATT, CDR2 SNEGSKA (reference sequence). In nucleotides, the CDR3 is TGCAGTGCTAGTGAGTCCTCGAGGCGACACAATGAGCAGTTCTTC. Protein sequence: CSASESSRRHNEQFF.

This clonotype was observed a handful of times. J is TRBJ2-1 and V is TRBV7-9; 11 bases map to TRBD2. V lost 5 bases to trimming and J lost 2 bases; unmatched junction nucleotides: 5. In germline, CDR1 is SEHNR, CDR2 FQNEAQ (reference sequence). The CDR3 spans 16 residues. As DNA, the CDR3 is TGTGCCAGCAGCCCGTATAGCGGGAGGGCCTACAATGAGCAGTTCTTC. It codes for CASSPYSGRAYNEQFF. The full variable domain, its missing parts supplied by reference TRBV7-9 and TRBJ2-1, is DTGVSQNPRHKITKRGQNVTFRCDPISEHNRLYWYRQTLGQGPEFLTYFQNEAQLEKSRLLSDRFSAERPKGSFSTLEIQRTEQGDSAMYLCASSPYSGRAYNEQFFGPGTRLTVL.

In this sample, this clonotype turned up a few times. This rearrangement joins TRBV7-3 to TRBJ2-7; TRBD2 aligns across 10 bases. There are 17 residues in the CDR3. Germline trimming cut 5 bases from V and 1 base from J; bases unmatched to any gene: 11. The V gene's germline CDR1 is SGHTA and CDR2 FQGTGA. CDR3 in DNA: TGTGCCAGCAGCCCAAGGGGGGGACTAGCGCCTTCCTACGAGCAGTACTTC. It translates to CASSPRGGLAPSYEQYF.

This rearrangement joins TRBV7-2 to TRBJ2-4; a weak D match, TRBD2 (6 bases). Germline V gene lookup returns CDR1 SGHTA and CDR2 FQGNSA. Trimming took 2 bases from V and 10 from J, leaving 18 bases between them. The length of the CDR3 is 15 residues. The CDR3 is CASSLIPSAEPIQYF. For the CDR3, the DNA is TGTGCCAGCAGCTTAATTCCTAGCGCGGAACCAATTCAGTACTTC.

This clonotype was seen more than once but under ten times. The chain uses TRBV5-1 and TRBJ1-2; 8 nucleotides line up with TRBD1. With V trimmed by 0 bases and J by 1 base, 11 bases remained unmatched. The CDR3 spans 18 residues. CDR1 and CDR2 (germline): SGHRS, YFSETQ. CDR3 in amino acids: CASSLDAGGASLNYGYTF. The CDR3 DNA sequence: TGCGCCAGCAGCTTGGATGCAGGGGGCGCGTCCCTTAACTATGGCTACACCTTC.

The sample holds a few counts of this clonotype. This chain links TRBV10-3 with TRBJ2-3; TRBD2 agrees at 9 bases. CDR3 length: 13 residues. Germline V CDR1 and CDR2: ENHRY, SYGVKD. With V trimmed by 6 bases and J by 4 bases, 2 bases remained unmatched. CDR3 coding DNA: TGTGCCATCAGAATAGCGGGGGCAGATACGCAGTATTTT. This encodes CAIRIAGADTQYF.

This clonotype was recorded a few times. The chain uses TRBV5-6 and TRBJ2-7; TRBD1 aligns across 9 bases. Losses at the gene ends were 3 bases for V and 3 bases for J; bases not matched to a gene: 7. The CDR3 has 15 residues. Germline assignment: CDR1 SGHDT and CDR2 YYEEEE. CDR3 in DNA: TGTGCCAGCAGCTGGGAGGGGACAGGGTACTACGAGCAGTACTTC. This gives the protein CASSWEGTGYYEQYF.

The chain recombines TRBV7-9 with TRBJ2-1; maybe TRBD2 (5 bases). This CDR3 has 13 amino acids. Germline-derived CDR1 and CDR2 are SEHNR and FQNEAQ (reference sequence). Trimming took off 4 bases at V and 4 bases at J, with 8 bases between the two ends. CDR3 in DNA: TGTGCCAGCAGCTCCCGGGAATACAATGAGCAGTTCTTC. It yields the protein CASSSREYNEQFF.

This clonotype was seen a few times. V gene TRBV12-3 or TRBV12-4 combines with J gene TRBJ2-3; either TRBD1 or TRBD2 may fit D (5 bases each). The germline V and J ends were trimmed by 5 bases and 6 bases, with 18 bases remaining between them. The length of the CDR3 is 15 residues. CDR3 region: CASSRAGTEWDTQYF. CDR3 nucleotide sequence: TGTGCCAGCAGTCGAGCCGGGACGGAGTGGGATACGCAGTATTTT.

The chain uses TRBV5-5 and TRBJ1-1; TRBD1 matches 8 bases. CDR1 is SGHKS and CDR2 is YYEKEE in the germline V gene (reference sequence). The CDR3 totals 14 residues. V lost 1 base and J lost 4; bases outside the gene matches: 3. The CDR3 loop is CASSLQGASTEAFF. CDR3 in DNA: TGTGCCAGCAGCTTGCAGGGGGCCAGCACTGAAGCTTTCTTT.